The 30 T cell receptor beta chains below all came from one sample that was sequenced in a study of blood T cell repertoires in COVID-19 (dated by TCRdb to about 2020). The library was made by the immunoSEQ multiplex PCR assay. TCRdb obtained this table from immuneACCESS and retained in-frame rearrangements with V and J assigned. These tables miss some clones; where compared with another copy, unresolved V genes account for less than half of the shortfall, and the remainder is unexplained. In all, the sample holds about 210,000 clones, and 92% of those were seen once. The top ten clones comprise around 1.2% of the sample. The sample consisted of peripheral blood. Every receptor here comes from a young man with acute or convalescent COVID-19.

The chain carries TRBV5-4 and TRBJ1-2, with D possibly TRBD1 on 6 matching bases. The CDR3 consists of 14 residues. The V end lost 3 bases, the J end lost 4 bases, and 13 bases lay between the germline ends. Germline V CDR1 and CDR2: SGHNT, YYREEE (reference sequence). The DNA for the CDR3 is TGTGCCAGCAGCTCAGGACAGAAGACCTATGGCTACACCTTC. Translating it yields CASSSGQKTYGYTF.

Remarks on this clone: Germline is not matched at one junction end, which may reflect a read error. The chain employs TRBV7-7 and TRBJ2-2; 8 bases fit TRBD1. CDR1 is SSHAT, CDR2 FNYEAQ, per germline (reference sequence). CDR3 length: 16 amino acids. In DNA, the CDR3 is TGTGCTAGCAGCTCGCTACGGACAGGGCAGGCCGGGGAGCTGTTTTTT. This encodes CASSSLRTGQAGELFF. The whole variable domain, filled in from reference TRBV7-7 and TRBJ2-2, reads GAGVSQSPRYKVTKRGQDVTLRCDPISSHATLYWYQQALGQGPEFLTYFNYEAQPDKSGLPSDRFSAERPEGSISTLTIQRTEQRDSAMYRCASSSLRTGQAGELFFGEGSRLTVL.

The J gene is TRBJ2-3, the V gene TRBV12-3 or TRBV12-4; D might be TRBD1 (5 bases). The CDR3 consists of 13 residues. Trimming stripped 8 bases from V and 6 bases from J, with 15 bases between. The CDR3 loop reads CASGRARRDTQYF. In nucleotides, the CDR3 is TGTGCCAGCGGCAGGGCCCGCAGGGATACGCAGTATTTT.

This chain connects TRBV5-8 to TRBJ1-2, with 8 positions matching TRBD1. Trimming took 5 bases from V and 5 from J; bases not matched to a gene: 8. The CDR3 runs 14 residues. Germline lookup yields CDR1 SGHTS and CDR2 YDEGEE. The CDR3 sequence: CASRYSGGAYGYTF. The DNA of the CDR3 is TGTGCCAGCAGATATTCAGGGGGCGCTTATGGCTACACCTTC.

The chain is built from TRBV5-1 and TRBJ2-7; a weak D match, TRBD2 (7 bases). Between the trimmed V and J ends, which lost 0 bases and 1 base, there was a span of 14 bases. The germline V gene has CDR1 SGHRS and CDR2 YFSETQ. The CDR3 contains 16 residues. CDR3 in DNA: TGCGCCAGCAGCTTGGCAGGGAGGGGGAGGTCCTACGAGCAGTACTTC. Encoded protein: CASSLAGRGRSYEQYF.

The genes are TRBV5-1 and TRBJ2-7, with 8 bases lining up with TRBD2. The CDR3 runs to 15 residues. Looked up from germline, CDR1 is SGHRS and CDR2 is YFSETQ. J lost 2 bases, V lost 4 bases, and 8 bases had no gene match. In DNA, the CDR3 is TGCGCCAGCAGCCTCAGTAGCGGGATAGCCTACGAGCAGTACTTC. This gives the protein CASSLSSGIAYEQYF.

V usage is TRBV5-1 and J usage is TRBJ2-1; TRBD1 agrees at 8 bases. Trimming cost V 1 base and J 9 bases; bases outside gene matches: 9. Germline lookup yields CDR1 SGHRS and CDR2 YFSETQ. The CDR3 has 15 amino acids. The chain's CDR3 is CASSLRSTGDAEQFF. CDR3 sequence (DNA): TGCGCCAGCAGCTTGCGTTCGACAGGGGATGCTGAGCAGTTCTTC.

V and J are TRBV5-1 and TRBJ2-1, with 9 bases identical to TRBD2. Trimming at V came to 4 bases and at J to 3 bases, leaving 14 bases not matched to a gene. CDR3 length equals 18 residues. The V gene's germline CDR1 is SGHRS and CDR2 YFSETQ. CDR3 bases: TGCGCCAGCAGCAACCGTCTGGCTAGCGGGACTTTCTACAATGAGCAGTTCTTC. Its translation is CASSNRLASGTFYNEQFF.

CDR3 in DNA: TGCGCCAGCAGCTCTACTCCGACAGGGAACACTGAAGCTTTCTTT. This translates into CASSSTPTGNTEAFF. The gene calls are TRBV10-1 and TRBJ1-1; possible D gene TRBD1, 6 bases. CDR3 length equals 15 residues. Germline lookup yields CDR1 WNHNN and CDR2 SYGVQD (reference sequence). Trimming left V 6 bases short and J 1 base short, with 15 bases between.

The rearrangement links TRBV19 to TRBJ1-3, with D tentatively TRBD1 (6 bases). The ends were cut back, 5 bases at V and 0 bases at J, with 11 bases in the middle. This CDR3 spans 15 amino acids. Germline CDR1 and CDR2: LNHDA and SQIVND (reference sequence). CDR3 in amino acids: CASSVGAISGNTIYF. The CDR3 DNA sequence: TGTGCCAGTAGTGTGGGGGCAATCTCTGGAAACACCATATATTTT.

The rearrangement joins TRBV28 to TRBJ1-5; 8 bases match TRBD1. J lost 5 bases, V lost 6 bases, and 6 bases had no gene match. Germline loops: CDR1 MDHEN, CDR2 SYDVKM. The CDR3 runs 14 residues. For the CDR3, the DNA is TGTGCCAGCAGCTGGGACAGGTTCTATCAGCCCCAGCATTTT. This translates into CASSWDRFYQPQHF.

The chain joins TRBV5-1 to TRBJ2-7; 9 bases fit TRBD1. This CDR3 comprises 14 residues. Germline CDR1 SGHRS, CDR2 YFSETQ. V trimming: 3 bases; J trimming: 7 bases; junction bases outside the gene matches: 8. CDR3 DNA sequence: TGCGCCAGCAGCTGGGACGGGACAGGGCGGGAGCAGTACTTC. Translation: CASSWDGTGREQYF.

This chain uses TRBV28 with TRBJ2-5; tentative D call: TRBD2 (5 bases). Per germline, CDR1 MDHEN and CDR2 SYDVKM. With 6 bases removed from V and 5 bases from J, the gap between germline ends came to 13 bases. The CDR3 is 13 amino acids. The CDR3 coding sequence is TGTGCCAGCAGGGGGTATTGGGAGGAGACCCAGTACTTC. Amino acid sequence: CASRGYWEETQYF.

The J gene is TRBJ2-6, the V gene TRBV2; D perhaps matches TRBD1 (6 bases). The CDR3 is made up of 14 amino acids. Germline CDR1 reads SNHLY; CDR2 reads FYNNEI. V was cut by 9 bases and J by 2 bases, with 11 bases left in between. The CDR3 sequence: CARTTGPGANVLTF. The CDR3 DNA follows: TGTGCCAGGACTACAGGGCCTGGGGCCAACGTCCTGACTTTC.

In nucleotides, the CDR3 is TGTGCCAGCTCCCCGGGACTAGCGGGACCGAACACCGGGGAGCTGTTTTTT. It is translated as CASSPGLAGPNTGELFF. The genes are TRBV18 and TRBJ2-2; the match to TRBD2 covers 13 bases. The CDR3 runs 17 residues. Unmatched junction bases numbered 4, after V lost 6 bases and J lost 0 bases. CDR1 and CDR2 (germline): KGHSH, LQKENI.

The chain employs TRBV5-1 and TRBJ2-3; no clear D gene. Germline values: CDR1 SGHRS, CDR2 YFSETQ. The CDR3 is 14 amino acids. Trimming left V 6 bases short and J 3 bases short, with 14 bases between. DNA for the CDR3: TGCGCCAGCACCACTGCGATATTAACAGATACGCAGTATTTT. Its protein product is CASTTAILTDTQYF.

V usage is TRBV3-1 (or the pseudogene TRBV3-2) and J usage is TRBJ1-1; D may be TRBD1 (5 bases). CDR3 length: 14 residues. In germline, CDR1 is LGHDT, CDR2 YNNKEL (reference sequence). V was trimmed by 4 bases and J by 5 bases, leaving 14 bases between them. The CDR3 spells CASSRHRSGTEAFF. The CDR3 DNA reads TGTGCCAGCAGCCGACACAGGTCAGGGACTGAAGCTTTCTTT.

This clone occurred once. The CDR3: CASTRSWGDEQFF. As DNA, the CDR3 is TGTGCCAGCACCAGGTCCTGGGGGGACGAGCAGTTCTTC. The gene calls are TRBV2 and TRBJ2-1; a possible D gene is TRBD2 (6 bases). Germline V gene data show CDR1 as SNHLY and CDR2 as FYNNEI. CDR3 size: 13 residues. V gave up 7 bases and J gave up 10 bases, with 17 bases separating them.

CDR3 in amino acids: CASSQGDMNTEAFF. In DNA, the CDR3 is TGTGCCAGCAGCCAAGGGGACATGAACACTGAAGCTTTCTTT. The chain uses TRBV3-1 (or the pseudogene TRBV3-2) and TRBJ1-1; a weak D match, TRBD1 (6 bases). The CDR3 runs to 14 residues. The V end lost 1 base, the J end lost 0 bases, and 6 bases lay between the germline ends. Germline CDR1 and CDR2: LGHDT and YNNKEL (reference sequence).

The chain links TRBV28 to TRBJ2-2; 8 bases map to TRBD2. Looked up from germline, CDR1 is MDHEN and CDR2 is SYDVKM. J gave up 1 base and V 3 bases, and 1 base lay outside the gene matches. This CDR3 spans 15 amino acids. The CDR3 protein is CASSFLAGNTGELFF. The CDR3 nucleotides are TGTGCCAGCAGTTTTCTAGCGGGGAACACCGGGGAGCTGTTTTTT.

CDR3 amino acids: CAISERTSGPNEQFF. For the CDR3, the DNA is TGTGCCATCAGTGAACGGACTAGCGGTCCCAATGAGCAGTTCTTC. The gene calls are TRBV10-3 and TRBJ2-1; 10 bases are a match to TRBD2. V lost 3 bases to trimming and J lost 6 bases; unmatched junction nucleotides: 5. Germline V lookup: CDR1 ENHRY, CDR2 SYGVKD. This CDR3 is 15 amino acids long.

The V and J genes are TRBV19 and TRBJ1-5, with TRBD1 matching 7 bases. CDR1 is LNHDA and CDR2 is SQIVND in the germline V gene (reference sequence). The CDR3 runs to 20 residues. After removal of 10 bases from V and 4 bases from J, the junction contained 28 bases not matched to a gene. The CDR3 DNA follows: TGTGCCACCCTATCACCCCACGCAGGGACAGCCCGGGGCGGGAATCAGCCCCAGCATTTT. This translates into CATLSPHAGTARGGNQPQHF.

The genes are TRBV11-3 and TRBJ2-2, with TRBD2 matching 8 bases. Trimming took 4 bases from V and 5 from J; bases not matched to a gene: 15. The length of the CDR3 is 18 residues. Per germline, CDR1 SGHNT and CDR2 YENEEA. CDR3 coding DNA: TGTGCCAGCAGCTCCAGTGGAGTAGCGGGGTTGGGTACCGGGGAGCTGTTTTTT. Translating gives CASSSSGVAGLGTGELFF.

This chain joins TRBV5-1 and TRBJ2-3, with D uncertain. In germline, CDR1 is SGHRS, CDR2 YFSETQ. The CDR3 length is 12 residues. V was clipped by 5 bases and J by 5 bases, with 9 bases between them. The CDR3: CASRLNLDTQYF. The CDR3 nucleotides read TGCGCCAGCAGACTCAACTTAGATACGCAGTATTTT.

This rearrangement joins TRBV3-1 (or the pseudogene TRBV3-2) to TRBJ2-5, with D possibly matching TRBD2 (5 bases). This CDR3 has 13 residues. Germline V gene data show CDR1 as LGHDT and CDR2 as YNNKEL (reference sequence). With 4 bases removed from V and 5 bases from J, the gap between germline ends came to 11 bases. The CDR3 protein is CASSRSGWETQYF. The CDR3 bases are TGTGCCAGCAGCCGAAGCGGCTGGGAGACCCAGTACTTC.

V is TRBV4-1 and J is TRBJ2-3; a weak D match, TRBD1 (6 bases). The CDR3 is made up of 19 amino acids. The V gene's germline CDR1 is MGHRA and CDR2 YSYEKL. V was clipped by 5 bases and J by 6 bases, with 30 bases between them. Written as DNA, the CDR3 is TGCGCCAGCAGCTGGGGGAAAACAGGGAGCCCCGATCCGCCGGATACGCAGTATTTT. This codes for CASSWGKTGSPDPPDTQYF.

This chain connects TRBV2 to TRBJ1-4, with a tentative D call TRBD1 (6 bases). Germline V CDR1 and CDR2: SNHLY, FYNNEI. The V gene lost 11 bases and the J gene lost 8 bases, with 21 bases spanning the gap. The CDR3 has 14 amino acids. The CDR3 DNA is TGTGCCGGCTCTTTTACAGGGTTAAAGGAAAAACTGTTTTTT. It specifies CAGSFTGLKEKLFF.

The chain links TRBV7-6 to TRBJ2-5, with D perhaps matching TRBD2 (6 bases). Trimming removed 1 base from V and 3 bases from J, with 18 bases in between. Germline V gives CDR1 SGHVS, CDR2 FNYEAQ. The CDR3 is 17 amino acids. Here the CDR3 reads CASSLGVGGGRKETQYF. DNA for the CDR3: TGTGCCAGCAGCTTAGGAGTCGGGGGTGGACGGAAAGAGACCCAGTACTTC.

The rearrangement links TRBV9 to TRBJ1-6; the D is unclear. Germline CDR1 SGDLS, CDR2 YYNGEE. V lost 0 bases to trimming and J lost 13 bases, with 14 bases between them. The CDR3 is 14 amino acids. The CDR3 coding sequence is TGTGCCAGCAGCGTAGCGACGGGTAGTGATCCCCTCCACTTT. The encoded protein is CASSVATGSDPLHF. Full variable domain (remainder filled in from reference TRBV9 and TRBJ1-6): DSGVTQTPKHLITATGQRVTLRCSPRSGDLSVYWYQQSLDQGLQFLIQYYNGEERAKGNILERFSAQQFPDLHSELNLSSLELGDSALYFCASSVATGSDPLHFGNGTRLTVT.

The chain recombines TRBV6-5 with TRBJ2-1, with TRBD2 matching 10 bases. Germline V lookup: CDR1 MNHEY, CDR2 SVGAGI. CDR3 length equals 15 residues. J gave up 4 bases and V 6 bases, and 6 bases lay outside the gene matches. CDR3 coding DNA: TGTGCCAGCAGGAGTCGGACTAGCGGTTACAATGAGCAGTTCTTC. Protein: CASRSRTSGYNEQFF.